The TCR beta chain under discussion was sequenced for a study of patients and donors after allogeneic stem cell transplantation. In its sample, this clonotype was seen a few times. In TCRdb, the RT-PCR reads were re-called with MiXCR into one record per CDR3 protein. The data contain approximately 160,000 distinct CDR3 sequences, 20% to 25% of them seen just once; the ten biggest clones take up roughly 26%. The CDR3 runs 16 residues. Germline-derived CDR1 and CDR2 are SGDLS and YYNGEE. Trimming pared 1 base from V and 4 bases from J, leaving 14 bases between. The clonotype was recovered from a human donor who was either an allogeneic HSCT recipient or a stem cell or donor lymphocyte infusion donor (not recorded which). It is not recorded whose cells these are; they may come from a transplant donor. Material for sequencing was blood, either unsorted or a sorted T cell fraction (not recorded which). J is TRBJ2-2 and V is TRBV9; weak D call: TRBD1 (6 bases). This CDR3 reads CASSVSAGAGTGELFF. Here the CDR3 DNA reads TGTGCCAGCAGCGTATCTGCAGGGGCGGGCACCGGGGAGCTGTTTTTT. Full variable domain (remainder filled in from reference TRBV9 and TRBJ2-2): DSGVTQTPKHLITATGQRVTLRCSPRSGDLSVYWYQQSLDQGLQFLIQYYNGEERAKGNILERFSAQQFPDLHSELNLSSLELGDSALYFCASSVSAGAGTGELFFGEGSRLTVL.